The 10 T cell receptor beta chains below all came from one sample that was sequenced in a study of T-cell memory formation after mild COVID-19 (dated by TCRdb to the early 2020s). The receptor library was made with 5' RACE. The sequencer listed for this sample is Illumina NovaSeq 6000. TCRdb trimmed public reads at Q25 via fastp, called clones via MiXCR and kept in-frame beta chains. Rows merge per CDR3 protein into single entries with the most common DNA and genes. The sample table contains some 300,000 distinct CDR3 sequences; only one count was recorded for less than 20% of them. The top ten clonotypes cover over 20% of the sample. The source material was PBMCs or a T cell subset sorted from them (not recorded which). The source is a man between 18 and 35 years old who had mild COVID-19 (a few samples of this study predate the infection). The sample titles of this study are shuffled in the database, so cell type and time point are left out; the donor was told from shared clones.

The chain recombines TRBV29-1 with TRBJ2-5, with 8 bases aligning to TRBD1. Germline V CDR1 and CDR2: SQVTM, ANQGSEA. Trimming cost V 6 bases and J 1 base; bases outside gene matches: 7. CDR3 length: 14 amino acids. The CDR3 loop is CSVPGGVLQETQYF. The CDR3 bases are TGCAGCGTCCCAGGGGGCGTACTCCAAGAGACCCAGTACTTC.

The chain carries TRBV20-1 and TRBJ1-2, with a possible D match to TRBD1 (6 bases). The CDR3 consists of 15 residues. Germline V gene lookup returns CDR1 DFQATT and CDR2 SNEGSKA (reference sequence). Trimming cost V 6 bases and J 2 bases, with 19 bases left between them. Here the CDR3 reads CSATPRQEYNYGYTF. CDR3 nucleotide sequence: TGCAGTGCCACCCCCAGACAGGAATACAACTATGGCTACACCTTC.

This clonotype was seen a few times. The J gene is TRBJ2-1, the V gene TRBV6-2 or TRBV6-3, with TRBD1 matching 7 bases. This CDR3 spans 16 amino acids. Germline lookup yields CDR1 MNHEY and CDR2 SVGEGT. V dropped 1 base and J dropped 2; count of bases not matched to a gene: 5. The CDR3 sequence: CASSYWDSHPYNEQFF. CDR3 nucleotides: TGTGCCAGCAGTTACTGGGACAGCCATCCCTACAATGAGCAGTTCTTC.

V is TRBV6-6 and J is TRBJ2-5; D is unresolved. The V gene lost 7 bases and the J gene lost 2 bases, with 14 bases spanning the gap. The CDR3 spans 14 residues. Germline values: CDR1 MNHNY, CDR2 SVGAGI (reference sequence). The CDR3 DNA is TGTGCCAGCACCCACACCCACGGACAAGAGACCCAGTACTTC. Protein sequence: CASTHTHGQETQYF.

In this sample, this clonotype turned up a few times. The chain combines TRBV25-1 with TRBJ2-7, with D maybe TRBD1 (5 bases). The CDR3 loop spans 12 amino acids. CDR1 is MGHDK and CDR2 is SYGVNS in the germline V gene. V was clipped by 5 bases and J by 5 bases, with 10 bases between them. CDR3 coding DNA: TGTGCCAGCAGTCTAAGGGGCCACGAGCAGTACTTC. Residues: CASSLRGHEQYF.

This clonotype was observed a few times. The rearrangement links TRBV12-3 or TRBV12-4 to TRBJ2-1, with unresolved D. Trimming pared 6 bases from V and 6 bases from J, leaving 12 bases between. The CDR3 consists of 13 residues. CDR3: CASSPQTLNEQFF. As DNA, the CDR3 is TGTGCCAGCAGCCCACAGACCCTCAATGAGCAGTTCTTC.

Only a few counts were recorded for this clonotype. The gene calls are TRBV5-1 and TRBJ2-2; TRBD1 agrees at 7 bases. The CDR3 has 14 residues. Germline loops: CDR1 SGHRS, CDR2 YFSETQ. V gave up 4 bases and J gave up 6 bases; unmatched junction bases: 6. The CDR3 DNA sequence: TGCGCCAGCAGCGCACAGGGGATGGCCGGGGAGCTGTTTTTT. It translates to CASSAQGMAGELFF. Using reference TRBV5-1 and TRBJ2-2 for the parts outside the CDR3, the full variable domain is KAGVTQTPRYLIKTRGQQVTLSCSPISGHRSVSWYQQTPGQGLQFLFEYFSETQRNKGNFPGRFSGRQFSNSRSEMNVSTLELGDSALYLCASSAQGMAGELFFGEGSRLTVL.

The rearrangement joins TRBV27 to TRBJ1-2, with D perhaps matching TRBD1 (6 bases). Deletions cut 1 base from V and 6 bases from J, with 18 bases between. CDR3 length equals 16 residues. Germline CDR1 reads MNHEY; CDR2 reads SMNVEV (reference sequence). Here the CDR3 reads CASSLFYYGGGHGYTF. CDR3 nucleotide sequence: TGTGCCAGCAGTTTATTTTATTATGGAGGGGGACATGGCTACACCTTC.

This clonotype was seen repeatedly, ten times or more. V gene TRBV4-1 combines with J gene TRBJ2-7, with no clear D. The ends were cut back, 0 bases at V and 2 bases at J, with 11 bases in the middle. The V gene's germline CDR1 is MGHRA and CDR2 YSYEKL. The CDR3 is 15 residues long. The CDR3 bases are TGCGCCAGCAGCCAAGAGGAGTTGCGCACCTACGAGCAGTACGTC. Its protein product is CASSQEELRTYEQYV.

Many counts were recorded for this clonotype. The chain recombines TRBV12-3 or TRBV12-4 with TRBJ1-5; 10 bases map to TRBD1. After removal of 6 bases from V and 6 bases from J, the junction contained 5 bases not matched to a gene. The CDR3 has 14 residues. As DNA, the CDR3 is TGTGCCAGCAGAGGACAGGGGGATAGTCAGCCCCAGCATTTT. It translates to CASRGQGDSQPQHF.